Given below is one T cell receptor beta chain in context. This specimen belongs to a study of siplizumab effects on memory and regulatory T cells. CDR3 length: 15 amino acids. Germline V gives CDR1 SGHRS, CDR2 YFSETQ. V was pared by 3 bases and J by 6 bases, with 6 bases of the junction left unmatched. Using immunoSEQ multiplex PCR, the repertoire was profiled, and TCRdb retains in-frame clones only, with some absent. Of 100,000 or so clones listed, over 90% are singletons. The V gene is TRBV5-1, the J gene TRBJ1-2; TRBD1 matches at 12 bases. The specimen was non-Treg CD4+ T cells sorted from blood. This clonotype was sampled from a human donor in good health. The CDR3 bases are TGCGCCAGCAGCTCCGAGGGACAGGGGGCGGATGGCTACACCTTC. Its translation is CASSSEGQGADGYTF.